What follows describes a single TCR beta chain. What antigen it recognizes has not been identified. Qualities for individual bases were not recorded, and no much larger clone is one base off. Synovial fluid effusions were aspirated from actively inflamed joints of psoriatic arthritis patients. Memory CD8+ T cells in synovial fluid were sorted patient by patient into Tc17 (IL-17A+) cells, bulk memory cells and Tc1 (IL-17A-IFNgamma+) cells in order to compare their TCR repertoires. The psoriatic arthritis patients fulfilled the Classification of Psoriatic Arthritis Study Group (CASPAR) criteria. Bulk memory CD8+ T cells were sorted as CD45RA-CD27+/- plus CD45RA+CD27- cells. In three patients with psoriatic arthritis, sorted CD8+ T cell subsets from synovial fluid were put through TCRbeta sequencing. After isolation with Lymphoprep, synovial fluid mononuclear cells were cryopreserved in liquid nitrogen until use. Cryopreservation medium contained around 46% fetal calf serum and around 10% dimethyl sulfoxide.

The data are from a study of IL-17A CD8 T cells in psoriatic arthritis synovium. Background on the whole study: The goal of the study was to define the phenotype, molecular profile and function of synovial IL-17A+CD8+ T cells in psoriatic arthritis pathogenesis. The paper's findings and limits, for the study overall: Because no psoriatic arthritis synovial tissue samples were available, cells were taken from synovial fluid instead of synovial tissue. Although some individual clones took up over 4% of the repertoire, most synovial CD8+ subsets stayed polyclonal. Only a few patients were covered by TCR sequencing, and this limited sample size was acknowledged by the authors.

After DNA extraction (Qiagen), TCRbeta V-D-J rearrangements were amplified in a bias-controlled manner and then sequenced at high throughput (immunoSEQ; Adaptive Biotech). On the authors' methods: The immunoSEQ Analyzer platform was used for sequence-level analysis of productive sequences. Clonality was computed as 1 minus Pielou's evenness, ranging from 0 (highly polyclonal) to 1 (monoclonal). Repertoire overlap between subsets was quantified with the Morisita index, from 0 (no similarity) to 1 (complete similarity). TCRdb holds this immuneACCESS table with in-frame rearrangements only. Some clones are missing; in checked studies, unresolved V genes explain under half, and the rest has no known cause. That table gives V, J and clone size, and the DNA gave D and trimming. Present in this sample are around 2,000 clones, 69% of which were seen just once. Of the sample, approximately 10% falls within the top ten clones.

The germline V gene (reference sequence) provides CDR1 LNHNV and CDR2 YYDKDF. The junction shows trimming of 4 bases on V and 0 bases on J, and the gene matches do not reach 11 bases of it. The CDR3 runs 20 amino acids, cysteine and phenylalanine included. The DNA shown is the 60-base CDR3, in frame from base 1. The clonotype comes from a human donor with psoriatic arthritis. The source material was memory CD8+ T cells from synovial fluid. This specimen's cell subset or site label, per the study, means: bulk memory CD8+ T cells (CD45RA-CD27+/- and CD45RA+CD27-). The sequence is built from TRBV15 and TRBJ2-3; TRBD2 lines up with 15 middle nucleotides. The CDR3 protein is CATSTPPGTSGGISTDTQYF. The bases are TGTGCCACCAGCACACCCCCCGGGACTAGCGGGGGGATTAGCACAGATACGCAGTATTTT.